The TCR beta chain under discussion was sequenced for a study of cytomegalovirus exposure and HLA in healthy donors. The overall study: The use of the same platform for the approximately 130 validation repertoires and the 650 to 850 first-cohort repertoires was reported by a later analysis. Study results and limitations: It was 150 to 200 TCR beta chains that were listed as cytomegalovirus-associated.

The validation cohort, a group of around 120 subjects, included the donors and was separate from the roughly 620-subject first cohort. The CDR3 contains 14 residues. V lost 2 bases to trimming and J lost 5 bases, with 15 bases between them. Germline V gene data show CDR1 as SQVTM and CDR2 as ANQGSEA. Libraries were prepared by immunoSEQ multiplex PCR; TCRdb keeps only in-frame clonotypes and omits some of them. The sample includes about 260,000 clones, 80% to 95% of them seen just once. As to this clone: The target antigen is unknown.

The specimen sequenced was PBMCs. The receptor was derived from a woman aged 25 to 39 in good health and CMV-seronegative. This sequence joins TRBV29-1 and TRBJ1-2; D might be TRBD1 (6 bases). The CDR3 reads CSVESGGAGYGYTF. The CDR3 DNA sequence: TGCAGCGTTGAATCTGGGGGCGCGGGTTATGGCTACACCTTC.